This T cell receptor beta chain is from a study of T cells in Graves' hyperthyroidism and ophthalmopathy. The sample holds many counts of this clonotype. Its antigen is still unknown. Participants, patients aged 18 to 65, had newly diagnosed hyperthyroidism with a duration under 2 months. The study left out patients who had uncontrolled infection, other autoimmune disease, pregnancy or lactation. RNA transcripts gave rise to amplified TCR beta CDR3 regions. HTBI primers were used for first-round RT-PCR of the TCR CDR3. TCRdb ran MiXCR on the multiplex PCR reads and lists one entry per CDR3 protein. The table lists 350,000 to 400,000 distinct CDR3 sequences, 15% of them singletons. Study-wide findings and caveats: Most thyroid-expanded clonotypes above 0.001 were also found in blood.

This CDR3 spans 15 amino acids. V was cut by 2 bases and J by 4 bases, with 15 bases left in between. CDR1 is MNHEY and CDR2 is SVGAGI in the germline V gene. The TCR originated in a woman aged 30 to 39 with Graves' hyperthyroidism. The sequenced sample was blood. This rearrangement joins TRBV6-5 to TRBJ2-7; D perhaps matches TRBD1 (5 bases). The CDR3 sequence: CASSYVQGSIYEQYF. The CDR3 DNA reads as TGTGCCAGCAGTTACGTCCAGGGAAGCATATACGAGCAGTACTTC.